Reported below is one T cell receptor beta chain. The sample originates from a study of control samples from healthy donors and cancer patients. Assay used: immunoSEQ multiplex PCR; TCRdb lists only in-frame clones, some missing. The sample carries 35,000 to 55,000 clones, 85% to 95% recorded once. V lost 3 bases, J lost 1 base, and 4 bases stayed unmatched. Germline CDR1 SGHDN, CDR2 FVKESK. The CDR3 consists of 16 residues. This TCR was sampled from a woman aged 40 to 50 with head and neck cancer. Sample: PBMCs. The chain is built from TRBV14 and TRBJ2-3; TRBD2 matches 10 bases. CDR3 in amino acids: CASSQLAGVGTDTQYF. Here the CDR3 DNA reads TGTGCCAGCAGCCAGCTAGCGGGAGTGGGCACAGATACGCAGTATTTT.